What follows are 17 T cell receptor beta chains derived from one specimen sequenced in a study of blood T cells in healthy people across ages. A sample-barcoded 5' primer and a J-beta primer mix were used in a second PCR of about 7 to 12 cycles. A single record per CDR3 protein comes from TCRdb applying MiXCR to the 5' RACE reads. In the table there are about 1.1 million distinct CDR3 sequences, 35% to 40% of which are singletons. Sequences were obtained from blood. The receptors here all came from a man between 18 and 35 years old in good health.

J is TRBJ2-3 and V is TRBV4-1; the D is unclear. Germline assignment: CDR1 MGHRA and CDR2 YSYEKL. This CDR3 spans 13 amino acids. Trimming left V 4 bases short and J 6 bases short, with 11 bases between. CDR3 DNA sequence: TGCGCCAGCAGCCCCCCCCCGTTCGATACGCAGTATTTT. It yields the protein CASSPPPFDTQYF.

This clonotype was found a few times. The gene calls are TRBV14 and TRBJ2-5, with TRBD1 as a possible D gene (6 bases). This CDR3 contains 14 residues. Germline lookup yields CDR1 SGHDN and CDR2 FVKESK. V lost 1 base and J lost 4, with 10 bases in between. CDR3 in amino acids: CASSQAGHRETQYF. CDR3 in DNA: TGTGCCAGCAGCCAAGCGGGACATAGAGAGACCCAGTACTTC.

The chain links TRBV6-1 to TRBJ1-5; D might be TRBD1 (5 bases). Trimming stripped 4 bases from V and 3 bases from J, with 19 bases between. Germline V gene sequence: CDR1 MNHNS, CDR2 SASEGT. The CDR3 length is 17 residues. The chain's CDR3 is CASSVNSPGRNNQPQHF. DNA for the CDR3: TGTGCCAGCAGTGTGAATTCGCCGGGACGGAACAATCAGCCCCAGCATTTT.

The chain couples TRBV4-1 to TRBJ2-3, with 9 bases matching TRBD2. CDR1 is MGHRA and CDR2 is YSYEKL in the germline V gene. This CDR3 region has 14 residues. Germline trimming cut 7 bases from V and 2 bases from J; bases unmatched to any gene: 4. CDR3 protein: CASKSGLATDTQYF. The CDR3, as DNA: TGCGCCAGCAAGTCGGGACTAGCCACAGATACGCAGTATTTT.

This chain connects TRBV5-1 to TRBJ1-1, with a tentative D call TRBD1 (6 bases). Germline assignment: CDR1 SGHRS and CDR2 YFSETQ. The CDR3 loop spans 19 amino acids. V was trimmed by 0 bases and J by 10 bases, leaving 31 bases between them. CDR3: CASSLDPSDRGGRHWGAFF. The DNA for the CDR3 is TGCGCCAGCAGCTTGGACCCTTCTGATAGAGGGGGGAGACATTGGGGAGCTTTCTTT.

V gene TRBV29-1 combines with J gene TRBJ2-3; the match to TRBD1 covers 7 bases. The V segment lost 0 bases and the J segment 8 bases; nucleotides outside the gene matches: 2. CDR3 length: 12 amino acids. Germline CDR1 SQVTM, CDR2 ANQGSEA. The CDR3 loop reads CSVEEGQTTQYF. In DNA, the CDR3 is TGCAGCGTTGAAGAGGGACAGACTACGCAGTATTTT.

This clonotype occurred a few times. The V gene is TRBV6-5, the J gene TRBJ1-2; 8 bases align to TRBD1. The V segment lost 6 bases and the J segment 6 bases; nucleotides outside the gene matches: 6. Germline CDR1 is MNHEY and CDR2 is SVGAGI. The CDR3 has 13 amino acids. The CDR3 region has the DNA TGTGCCAGCAGCGGGGACAGGCGAAATGGCTACACCTTC. This translates into CASSGDRRNGYTF.

The chain links TRBV20-1 to TRBJ1-3; D gene unclear. CDR3 length: 18 residues. The V gene lost 0 bases and the J gene lost 0 bases, with 18 bases spanning the gap. Germline CDR1 DFQATT, CDR2 SNEGSKA (reference sequence). The CDR3 DNA follows: TGCAGTGCTAGAGACCCCCTGGCGGACTACAGCTCTGGAAACACCATATATTTT. Translation gives CSARDPLADYSSGNTIYF.

The rearrangement links TRBV6-2 or TRBV6-3 to TRBJ1-1; possible D gene TRBD1, 6 bases. This CDR3 region has 13 residues. V lost 2 bases to trimming and J lost 7 bases, with 11 bases between them. Germline V CDR1 and CDR2: MNHEY, SVGEGT. DNA for the CDR3: TGTGCCAGCAGTTACCCACAGGGCGGTGAAGCTTTCTTT. The encoded protein is CASSYPQGGEAFF.

The rearrangement uses TRBV10-3 and TRBJ1-6; 9 bases are shared with TRBD1. V lost 2 bases to trimming and J lost 7 bases; unmatched junction nucleotides: 6. Germline CDR1 and CDR2: ENHRY and SYGVKD. This CDR3 has 16 amino acids. Written as DNA, the CDR3 is TGTGCCATCAGTGAGAAGTTGGACAGGGGAAATTCACCCCTCCACTTT. It yields the protein CAISEKLDRGNSPLHF.

This clonotype has a handful of counts. This CDR3 reads CASSKTSYSEQYF. For the CDR3, the DNA is TGTGCCAGCAGTAAGACTAGTTATAGCGAGCAGTACTTC. The chain combines TRBV12-3 or TRBV12-4 with TRBJ2-4, with D tentatively TRBD2 (6 bases). TRBJ2-7 explains the end of the DNA better; the J call may be wrong. The CDR3 totals 13 residues.

Comments on this clonotype: One junction end disagrees with the germline gene, perhaps due to a read error. The chain couples TRBV20-1 to TRBJ2-3, with 10 bases identical to TRBD2. The CDR3 length is 14 residues. Germline lookup yields CDR1 DFQATT and CDR2 SNEGSKA (reference sequence). In DNA form, the CDR3 reads TGCAGTGTTGAGCCGGGACTAGCGACAGATATGCAGTATTTT. Encoded protein: CSVEPGLATDMQYF.

The chain is built from TRBV5-4 and TRBJ2-2; tentative D call: TRBD2 (6 bases). This CDR3 region has 15 residues. V was trimmed by 3 bases and J by 4 bases, leaving 13 bases between them. Germline CDR1 is SGHNT and CDR2 is YYREEE (reference sequence). The CDR3 DNA sequence: TGTGCCAGCAGCTCCGGAGGGGTAGGCACCGGGGAGCTGTTTTTT. Translated: CASSSGGVGTGELFF. The full variable domain, with the rest looked up from reference TRBV5-4 and TRBJ2-2, is ETGVTQSPTHLIKTRGQQVTLRCSSQSGHNTVSWYQQALGQGPQFIFQYYREEENGRGNFPPRFSGLQFPNYSSELNVNALELDDSALYLCASSSGGVGTGELFFGEGSRLTVL.

This clonotype has ten or more counts. A much larger clone is a single base away; this may be a read error. The genes are TRBV10-3 and TRBJ2-5, with a possible D match to TRBD2 (6 bases). V lost 0 bases and J lost 4, with 18 bases in between. The CDR3 length is 17 residues. The germline V gene encodes CDR1 ENHRY and CDR2 SYGVKD. The CDR3 bases are TGTGCCATCAGTGAGTCCCGAGTAGCGGAGGGAAGAGAGACCCAGTACTTC. Translating gives CAISESRVAEGRETQYF.

This clonotype was seen only once. The chain joins TRBV20-1 to TRBJ2-1; 13 bases are a match to TRBD2. Germline CDR1 is DFQATT and CDR2 is SNEGSKA (reference sequence). There are 14 residues in the CDR3. The V gene end was trimmed by 6 bases and the J gene end by 4 bases; junction bases not matched to a gene: 3. The chain's CDR3 is CSAQLAGGYNEQFF. CDR3 nucleotide sequence: TGCAGTGCCCAACTAGCGGGGGGGTACAATGAGCAGTTCTTC.

There are a few counts of this clonotype. The chain links TRBV2 to TRBJ1-1, with a tentative D call TRBD1 (6 bases). The CDR3 covers 15 residues. From germline, CDR1 is SNHLY and CDR2 FYNNEI. V was clipped by 6 bases and J by 1 base, with 15 bases between them. In DNA, the CDR3 is TGTGCCAGCAGACCCCCCCGGACAGCGAACACTGAAGCTTTCTTT. Translated: CASRPPRTANTEAFF.

This clonotype was recorded a few times. The rearrangement joins TRBV4-2 to TRBJ2-3, with D uncertain. The CDR3 is made up of 14 amino acids. CDR1 and CDR2 (germline): LGHNA, YNFKEQ. The V and J ends lost 3 bases and 4 bases respectively, with 11 bases between them. In nucleotides, the CDR3 is TGTGCCAGCAGCCATCGTGGTGATGCAGATACGCAGTATTTT. This translates into CASSHRGDADTQYF.